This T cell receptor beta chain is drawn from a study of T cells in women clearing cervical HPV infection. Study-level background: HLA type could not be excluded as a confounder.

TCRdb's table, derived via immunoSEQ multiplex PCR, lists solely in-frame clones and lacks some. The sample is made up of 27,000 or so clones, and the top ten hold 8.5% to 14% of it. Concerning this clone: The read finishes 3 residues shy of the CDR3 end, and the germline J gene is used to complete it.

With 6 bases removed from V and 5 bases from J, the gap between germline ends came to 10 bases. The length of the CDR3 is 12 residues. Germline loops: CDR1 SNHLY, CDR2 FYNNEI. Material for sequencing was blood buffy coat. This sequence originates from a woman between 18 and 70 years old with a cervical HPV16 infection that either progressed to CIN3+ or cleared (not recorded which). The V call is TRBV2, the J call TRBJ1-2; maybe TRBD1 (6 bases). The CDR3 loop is CASSPDRYGYTF. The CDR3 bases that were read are TGTGCCAGCAGCCCCGACAGGTATGGC. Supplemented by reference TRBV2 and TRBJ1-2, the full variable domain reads EPEVTQTPSHQVTQMGQEVILRCVPISNHLYFYWYRQILGQKVEFLVSFYNNEISEKSEIFDDQFSVERPDGSNFTLKIRSTKLEDSAMYFCASSPDRYGYTFGSGTRLTVV.